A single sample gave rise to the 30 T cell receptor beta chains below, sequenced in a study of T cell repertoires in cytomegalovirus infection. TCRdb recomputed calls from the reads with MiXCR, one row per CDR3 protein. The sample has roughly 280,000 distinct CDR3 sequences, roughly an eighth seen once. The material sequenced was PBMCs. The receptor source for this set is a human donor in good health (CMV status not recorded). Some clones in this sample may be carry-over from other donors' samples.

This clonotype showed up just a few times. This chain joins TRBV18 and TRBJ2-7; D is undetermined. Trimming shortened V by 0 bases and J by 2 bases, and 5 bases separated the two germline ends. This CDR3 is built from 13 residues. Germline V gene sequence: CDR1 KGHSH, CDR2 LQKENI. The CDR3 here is CASSPPPAYEQYF. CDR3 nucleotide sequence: TGTGCCAGCTCACCACCCCCGGCCTACGAGCAGTACTTC. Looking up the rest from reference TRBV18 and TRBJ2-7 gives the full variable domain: NAGVMQNPRHLVRRRGQEARLRCSPMKGHSHVYWYRQLPEEGLKFMVYLQKENIIDESGMPKERFSAEFPKEGPSILRIQQVVRGDSAAYFCASSPPPAYEQYFGPGTRLTVT.

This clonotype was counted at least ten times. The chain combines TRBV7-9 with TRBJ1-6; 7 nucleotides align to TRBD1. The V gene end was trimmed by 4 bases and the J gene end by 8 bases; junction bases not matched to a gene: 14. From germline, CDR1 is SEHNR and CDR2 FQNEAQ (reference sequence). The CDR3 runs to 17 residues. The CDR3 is CASSSHDLTGVHSPLHF. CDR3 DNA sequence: TGTGCCAGCAGCTCACACGACCTAACAGGGGTCCATTCACCCCTCCACTTT. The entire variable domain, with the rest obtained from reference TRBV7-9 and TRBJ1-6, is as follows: DTGVSQNPRHKITKRGQNVTFRCDPISEHNRLYWYRQTLGQGPEFLTYFQNEAQLEKSRLLSDRFSAERPKGSFSTLEIQRTEQGDSAMYLCASSSHDLTGVHSPLHFGNGTRLTVT.

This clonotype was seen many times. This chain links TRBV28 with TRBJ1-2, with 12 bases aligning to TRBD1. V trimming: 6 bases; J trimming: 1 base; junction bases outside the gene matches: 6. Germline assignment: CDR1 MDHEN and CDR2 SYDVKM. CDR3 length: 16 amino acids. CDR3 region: CASSGTGGADNYGYTF. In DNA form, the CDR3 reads TGTGCCAGCAGCGGGACAGGGGGCGCGGATAACTATGGCTACACCTTC.

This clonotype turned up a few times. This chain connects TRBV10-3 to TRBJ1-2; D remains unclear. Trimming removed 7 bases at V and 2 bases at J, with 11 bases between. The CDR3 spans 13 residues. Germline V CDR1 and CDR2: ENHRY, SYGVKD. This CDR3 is CAITEGPNYGYTF. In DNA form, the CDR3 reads TGTGCCATCACCGAAGGACCAAACTATGGCTACACCTTC.

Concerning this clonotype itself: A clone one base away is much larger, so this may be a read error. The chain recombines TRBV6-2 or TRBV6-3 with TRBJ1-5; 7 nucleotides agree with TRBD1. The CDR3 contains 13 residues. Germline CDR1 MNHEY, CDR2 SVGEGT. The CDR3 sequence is CTSSRQGVTTQHF. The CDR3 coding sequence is TGTACCAGCAGTCGACAGGGAGTAACGACCCAGCATTTT.

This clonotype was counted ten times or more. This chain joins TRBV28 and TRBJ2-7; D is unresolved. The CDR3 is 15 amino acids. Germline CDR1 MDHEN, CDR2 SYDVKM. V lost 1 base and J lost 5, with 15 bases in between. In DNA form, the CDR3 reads TGTGCCAGCAGTTTATTTTCAGGCACCCAGAACGAGCAGTACTTC. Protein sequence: CASSLFSGTQNEQYF.

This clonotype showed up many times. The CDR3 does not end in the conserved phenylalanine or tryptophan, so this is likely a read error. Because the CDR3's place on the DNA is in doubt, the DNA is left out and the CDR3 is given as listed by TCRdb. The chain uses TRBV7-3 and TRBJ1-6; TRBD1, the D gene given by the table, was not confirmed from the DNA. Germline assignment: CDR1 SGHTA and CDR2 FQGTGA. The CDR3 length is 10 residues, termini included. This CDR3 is CASSSTPGTV.

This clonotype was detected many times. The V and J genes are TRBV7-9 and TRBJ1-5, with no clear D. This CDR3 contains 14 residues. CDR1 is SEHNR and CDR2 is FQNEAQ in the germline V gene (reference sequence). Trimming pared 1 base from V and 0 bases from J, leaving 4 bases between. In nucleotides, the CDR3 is TGTGCCAGCAGCTTAGGAGTTAGCAATCAGCCCCAGCATTTT. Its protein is CASSLGVSNQPQHF.

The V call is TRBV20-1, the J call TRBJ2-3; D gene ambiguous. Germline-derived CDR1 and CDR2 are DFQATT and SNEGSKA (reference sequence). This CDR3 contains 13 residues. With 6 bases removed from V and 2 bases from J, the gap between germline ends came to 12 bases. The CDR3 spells CSARWPYTDTQYF. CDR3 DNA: TGCAGTGCGAGGTGGCCATACACAGATACGCAGTATTTT.

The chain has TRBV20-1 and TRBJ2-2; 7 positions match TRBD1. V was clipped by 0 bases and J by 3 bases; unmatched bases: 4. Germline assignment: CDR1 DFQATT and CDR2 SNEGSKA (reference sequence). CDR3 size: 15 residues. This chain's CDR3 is CSARDKTGYTGELFF. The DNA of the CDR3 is TGCAGTGCTAGAGACAAGACAGGGTACACCGGGGAGCTGTTTTTT.

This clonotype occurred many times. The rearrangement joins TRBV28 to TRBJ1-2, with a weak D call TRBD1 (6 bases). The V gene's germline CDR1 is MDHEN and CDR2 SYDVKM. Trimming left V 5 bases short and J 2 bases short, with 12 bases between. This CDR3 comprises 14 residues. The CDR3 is CASSPPDRNYGYTF. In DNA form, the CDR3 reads TGTGCCAGCAGTCCCCCGGACAGAAACTATGGCTACACCTTC.

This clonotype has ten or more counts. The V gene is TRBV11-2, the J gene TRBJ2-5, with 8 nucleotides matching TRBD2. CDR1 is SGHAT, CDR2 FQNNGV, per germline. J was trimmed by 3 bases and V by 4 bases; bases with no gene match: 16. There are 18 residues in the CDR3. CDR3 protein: CASSSMVLAGRVEETQYF. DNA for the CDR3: TGTGCCAGCAGCTCCATGGTGCTAGCGGGCCGGGTGGAAGAGACCCAGTACTTC.

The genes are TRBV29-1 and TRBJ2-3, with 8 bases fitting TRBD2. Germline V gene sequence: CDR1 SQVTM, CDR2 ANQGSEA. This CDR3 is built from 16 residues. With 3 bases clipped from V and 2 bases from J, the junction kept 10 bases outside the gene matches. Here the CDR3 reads CSVDGTSTSFTDTQYF. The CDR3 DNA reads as TGCAGCGTTGATGGGACTAGTACCTCTTTCACAGATACGCAGTATTTT.

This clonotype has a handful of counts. The CDR3 is CASWVRGRAVNEQFF. The CDR3 DNA is TGTGCCAGCTGGGTGCGCGGGAGGGCCGTCAATGAGCAGTTCTTC. This chain connects TRBV5-5 to TRBJ2-1; TRBD2 matches 9 bases. V was pared by 7 bases and J by 6 bases, with 11 bases of the junction left unmatched. Germline CDR1 reads SGHKS; CDR2 reads YYEKEE (reference sequence). The CDR3 loop spans 15 amino acids.

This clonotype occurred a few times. The CDR3 bases are TGTGCCAGCAGCTCGAGGAGTGCCTCCGGGACAGAAGGCTACACCTTC. This encodes CASSSRSASGTEGYTF. The V and J genes are TRBV11-2 and TRBJ1-2, with 7 bases identical to TRBD1. Germline V gene data show CDR1 as SGHAT and CDR2 as FQNNGV. The ends lost 4 bases at V and 8 bases at J; junction bases unmatched: 16. The CDR3 covers 16 residues.

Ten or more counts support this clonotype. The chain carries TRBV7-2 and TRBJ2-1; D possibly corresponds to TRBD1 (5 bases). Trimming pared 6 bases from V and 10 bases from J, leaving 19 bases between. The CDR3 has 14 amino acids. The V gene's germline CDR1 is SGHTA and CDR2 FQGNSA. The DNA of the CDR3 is TGTGCCAGCAGACCCACTGACAGTCAGAGAGAGCAGTTCTTC. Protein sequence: CASRPTDSQREQFF.

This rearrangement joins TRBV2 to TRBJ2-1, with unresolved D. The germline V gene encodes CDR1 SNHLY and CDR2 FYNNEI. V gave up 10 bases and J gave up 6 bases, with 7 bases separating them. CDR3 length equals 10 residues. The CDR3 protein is CATWRNEQFF. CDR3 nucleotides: TGTGCCACCTGGCGCAATGAGCAGTTCTTC.

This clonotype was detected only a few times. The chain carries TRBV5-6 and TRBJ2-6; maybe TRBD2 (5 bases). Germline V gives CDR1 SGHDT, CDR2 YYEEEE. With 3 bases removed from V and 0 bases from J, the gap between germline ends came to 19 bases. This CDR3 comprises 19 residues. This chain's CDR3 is CASSSTGTRDTSGANVLTF. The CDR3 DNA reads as TGTGCCAGCAGCTCAACCGGTACTAGAGATACCTCTGGGGCCAACGTCCTGACTTTC.

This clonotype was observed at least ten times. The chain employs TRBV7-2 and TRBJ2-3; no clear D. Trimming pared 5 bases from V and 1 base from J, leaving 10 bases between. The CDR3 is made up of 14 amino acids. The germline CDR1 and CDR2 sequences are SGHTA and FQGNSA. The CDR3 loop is CASSMARGTDTQYF. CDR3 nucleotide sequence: TGTGCCAGCAGCATGGCTCGCGGCACAGATACGCAGTATTTT.

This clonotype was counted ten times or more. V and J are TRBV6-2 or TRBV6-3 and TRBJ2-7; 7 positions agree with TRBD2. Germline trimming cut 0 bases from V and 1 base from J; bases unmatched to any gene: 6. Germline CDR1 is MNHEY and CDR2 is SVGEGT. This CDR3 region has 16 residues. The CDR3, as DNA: TGTGCCAGCAGTTACTCACGGGACTACACTTCCTACGAGCAGTACTTC. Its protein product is CASSYSRDYTSYEQYF.

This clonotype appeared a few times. The CDR3 DNA sequence: TGTGCCATCAGTGTCGGGACAGGTCCGGATCAGCCCCAGCATTTT. As protein: CAISVGTGPDQPQHF. The chain links TRBV10-3 to TRBJ1-5; TRBD1 agrees at 8 bases. The CDR3 consists of 15 residues. From germline, CDR1 is ENHRY and CDR2 SYGVKD. V trimming: 4 bases; J trimming: 5 bases; junction bases outside the gene matches: 7.

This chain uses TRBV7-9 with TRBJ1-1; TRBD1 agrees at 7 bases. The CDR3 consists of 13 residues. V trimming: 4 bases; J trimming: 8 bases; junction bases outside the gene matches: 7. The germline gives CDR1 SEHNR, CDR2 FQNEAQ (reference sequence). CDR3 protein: CASSSRDRSEAFF. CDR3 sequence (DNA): TGTGCCAGCAGCTCCCGGGACAGATCGGAAGCTTTCTTT.

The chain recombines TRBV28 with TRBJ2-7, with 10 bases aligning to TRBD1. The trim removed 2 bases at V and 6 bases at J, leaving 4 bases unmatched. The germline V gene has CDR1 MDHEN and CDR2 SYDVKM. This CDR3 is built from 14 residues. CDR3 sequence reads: CASSLPGTGVEQYF. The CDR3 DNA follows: TGTGCCAGCAGTTTACCTGGGACAGGGGTCGAGCAGTACTTC.

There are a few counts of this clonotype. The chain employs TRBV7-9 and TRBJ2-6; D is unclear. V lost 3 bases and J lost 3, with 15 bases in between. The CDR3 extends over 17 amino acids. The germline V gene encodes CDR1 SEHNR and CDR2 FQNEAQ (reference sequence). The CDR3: CASSFSDATRGANVLTF. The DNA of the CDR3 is TGTGCCAGCAGCTTTTCGGACGCCACTCGTGGGGCCAACGTCCTGACTTTC. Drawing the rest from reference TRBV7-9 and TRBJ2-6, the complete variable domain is DTGVSQNPRHKITKRGQNVTFRCDPISEHNRLYWYRQTLGQGPEFLTYFQNEAQLEKSRLLSDRFSAERPKGSFSTLEIQRTEQGDSAMYLCASSFSDATRGANVLTFGAGSRLTVL.

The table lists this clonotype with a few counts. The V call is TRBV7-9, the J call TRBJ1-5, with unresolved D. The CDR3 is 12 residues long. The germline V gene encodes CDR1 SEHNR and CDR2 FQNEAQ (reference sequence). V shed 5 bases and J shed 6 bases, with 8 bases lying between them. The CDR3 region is CASSPVGQPQHF. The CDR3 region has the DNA TGTGCCAGCAGCCCGGTGGGTCAGCCCCAGCATTTT.

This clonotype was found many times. The CDR3 here is CATASTEKPYEQYF. The CDR3 DNA reads as TGTGCCACTGCGTCGACAGAGAAGCCCTACGAGCAGTACTTC. V is TRBV24-1 and J is TRBJ2-7; D may be TRBD1 (5 bases). The V gene's germline CDR1 is KGHDR and CDR2 SFDVKD. V lost 10 bases and J 2 bases, leaving 17 bases between the germline ends. The CDR3 consists of 14 residues.

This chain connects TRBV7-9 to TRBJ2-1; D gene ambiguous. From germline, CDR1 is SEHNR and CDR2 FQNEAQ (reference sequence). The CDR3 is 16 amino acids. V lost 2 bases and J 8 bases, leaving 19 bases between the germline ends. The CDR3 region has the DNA TGTGCCAGCAGCTTACATCCCTCTCTAGGTTGGGATGAGCAGTTCTTC. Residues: CASSLHPSLGWDEQFF. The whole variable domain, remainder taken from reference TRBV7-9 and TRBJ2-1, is DTGVSQNPRHKITKRGQNVTFRCDPISEHNRLYWYRQTLGQGPEFLTYFQNEAQLEKSRLLSDRFSAERPKGSFSTLEIQRTEQGDSAMYLCASSLHPSLGWDEQFFGPGTRLTVL.

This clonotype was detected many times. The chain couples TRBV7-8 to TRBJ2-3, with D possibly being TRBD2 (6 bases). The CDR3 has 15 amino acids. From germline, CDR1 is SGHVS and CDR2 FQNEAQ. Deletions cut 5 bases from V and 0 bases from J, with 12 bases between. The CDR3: CASSRSGFSTDTQYF. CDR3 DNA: TGTGCCAGCAGCCGGAGCGGGTTTAGCACAGATACGCAGTATTTT.

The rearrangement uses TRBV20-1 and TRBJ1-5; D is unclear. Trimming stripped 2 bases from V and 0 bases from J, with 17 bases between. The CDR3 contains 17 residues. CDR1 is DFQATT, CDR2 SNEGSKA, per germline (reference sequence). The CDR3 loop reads CSARSLLAGPSNQPQHF. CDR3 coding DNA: TGCAGTGCTAGATCTCTCCTTGCAGGTCCTAGCAATCAGCCCCAGCATTTT.

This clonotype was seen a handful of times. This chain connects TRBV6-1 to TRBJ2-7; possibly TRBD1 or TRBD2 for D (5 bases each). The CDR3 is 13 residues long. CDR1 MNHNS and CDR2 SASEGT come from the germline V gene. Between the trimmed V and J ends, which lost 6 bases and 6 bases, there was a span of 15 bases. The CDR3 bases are TGTGCCAGCAGCTCCGGGACGGTCGGCGAGCAGTACTTC. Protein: CASSSGTVGEQYF.